A single TCR beta chain is shown here with its context. No antigen is known for it. Primers for the PCR totalled 60 Vbeta and 13 Jbeta. Clones were sequenced by immunoSEQ multiplex PCR, and TCRdb holds only the in-frame ones, with some missing. The sample has more than 75,000 clones; around 76% are singletons. The sample belongs to a study of cytomegalovirus exposure and HLA in healthy donors. CDR1 SGHVS and CDR2 FQNEAQ come from the germline V gene. The V end lost 2 bases, the J end lost 4 bases, and 26 bases lay between the germline ends. The CDR3 runs to 19 residues. The study's findings and limits: Researchers left out some V segments, among them TRBV6-2 and TRBV6-3, as indistinguishable. A missense DCLRE1C variant was associated with V- and J-gene trimming of TCR beta chains in a later analysis, and an independent cohort replicated the association. In an earlier analysis, about 87% or about 30%: the productive usage of most TCR beta V segments. When a later analysis was performed, an Asian-associated ancestry cluster reportedly had fewer N-insertions than the approximately 690-donor mean.

The clonotype originates from a woman between 50 and 59 years old in good health and CMV-seropositive. The rearrangement uses TRBV7-8 and TRBJ1-2; D is uncertain. Sequenced sample: PBMCs. The CDR3 spells CASSLTVVSVPISGYGYTF. For the CDR3, the DNA is TGTGCCAGCAGCTTAACAGTCGTGTCCGTCCCCATATCAGGCTATGGCTACACCTTC.